Detailed here is one TCR beta chain. Antigen: not known. This specimen belongs to a study of cytomegalovirus exposure and HLA in healthy donors. Study findings and constraints: Rarity held for most TCR sequences, but there were some public TCRs that occurred in many donors.

This CDR3 spans 17 amino acids. V shed 2 bases and J 4 bases; nucleotides not matched to a gene: 7. The V gene's germline CDR1 is MGHRA and CDR2 YSYEKL. PCR primers comprised 60 Vbeta and 13 Jbeta primers. Under the authors' procedure: An analysis performed later counted 60 million to 90 million unique TCR beta chains (approximately 12 million of them shared). Generated by immunoSEQ multiplex PCR, the TCRdb table keeps only in-frame clones and is missing some. The DNA was the basis for D and trimming; V, J and clone size are from that table. The sample includes roughly 41,000 clones. The clonotype comes from a middle-aged woman in good health and CMV-seronegative. The material sequenced was PBMCs. The V gene is TRBV4-1, the J gene TRBJ2-3, with 12 nucleotides matching TRBD2. DNA for the CDR3: TGCGCCAGCAGCCAAACCCGGACTAGCGGGACGGCAGATACGCAGTATTTT. This sequence encodes CASSQTRTSGTADTQYF.